This T cell receptor beta chain was sequenced during a study of neoadjuvant nivolumab and ipilimumab in lung cancer. Using immunoSEQ multiplex PCR, the repertoire was profiled, and TCRdb retains in-frame clones only, with some absent. This table has roughly 13,000 clones, around 95% appearing once. Trimming took 5 bases from V and 5 from J; bases not matched to a gene: 7. Germline V CDR1 and CDR2: MNHNY, SVGAGI (reference sequence). CDR3 length: 14 amino acids. Study-level findings and limits: TCR receptors were sequenced in few samples. Higher pretherapy blood TCR richness went with higher resected-tumor richness.

Comments on this clone: Its antigen is unknown.

This sample comprised peripheral blood, obtained after neoadjuvant nivolumab, alone or with ipilimumab, at or shortly before surgery. The chain employs TRBV6-6 and TRBJ2-5; the match to TRBD2 covers 8 bases. The TCR originated in an adult with non-small cell lung cancer. The CDR3 spells CASSTSGSGETQYF. The CDR3 bases are TGTGCCAGCAGTACAAGCGGGAGCGGGGAGACCCAGTACTTC.